The 9 T cell receptor beta chains below were found in one sample sequenced in a study of cytotoxic CD8 clonotypes in ibrutinib-treated CLL. The protocol was immunoSEQ multiplex PCR, while the TCRdb copy is restricted to in-frame clones and leaves out a portion. The sample holds 130,000 to 150,000 clones, less than 95% seen once. The sample was PBMCs, taken after 12 months of ibrutinib treatment. These receptors all stem from a human donor with chronic lymphocytic leukemia.

This sequence joins TRBV28 and TRBJ2-7; no clear D gene. V was shortened by 4 bases and J by 2 bases, with 12 bases between the two germline ends. CDR1 and CDR2 from the germline V gene are MDHEN and SYDVKM. The CDR3 runs 14 residues. Written as DNA, the CDR3 is TGTGCCAGCAGTTCAGCCGGACGGGCCTACGAGCAGTACTTC. As protein: CASSSAGRAYEQYF.

The J gene is TRBJ2-7, the V gene TRBV28; 10 bases fit TRBD2. V was pared by 6 bases and J by 4 bases, with 6 bases of the junction left unmatched. The CDR3 loop spans 14 amino acids. Looked up from germline, CDR1 is MDHEN and CDR2 is SYDVKM. The CDR3 sequence is CASSRSAGGYEQYF. The CDR3 bases are TGTGCCAGCAGCCGTTCAGCGGGAGGGTACGAGCAGTACTTC.

This chain uses TRBV27 with TRBJ2-2, with TRBD2 matching 15 bases. The ends lost 7 bases at V and 6 bases at J; junction bases unmatched: 9. Germline V gene sequence: CDR1 MNHEY, CDR2 SMNVEV (reference sequence). The CDR3 totals 17 residues. The CDR3 spells CASTFTRTSGRAGELFF. The CDR3 DNA reads as TGTGCCAGCACCTTTACGAGGACTAGCGGGAGGGCCGGGGAGCTGTTTTTT.

The genes are TRBV30 and TRBJ1-2; possible D gene TRBD1, 6 bases. Trimming cost V 3 bases and J 7 bases, with 18 bases left between them. Per the germline V gene, CDR1 is GTSNPN and CDR2 is SVGIG (reference sequence). The CDR3 runs to 14 residues. The CDR3 reads CAWSQLRGQVGYTF. Here the CDR3 DNA reads TGTGCCTGGAGCCAATTACGGGGGCAGGTTGGCTACACCTTC.

V and J are TRBV6-1 and TRBJ1-5, with D unresolved. Trimming took 10 bases from V and 4 from J, leaving 17 bases between them. Germline assignment: CDR1 MNHNS and CDR2 SASEGT. The CDR3 consists of 14 residues. CDR3 coding DNA: TGTGCCAAGGACCCGCCGGTCAAGAATCAGCCCCAGCATTTT. Its translation: CAKDPPVKNQPQHF.

A single count supports this clone. The rearrangement links TRBV27 to TRBJ2-7; TRBD2 agrees at 9 bases. Germline V lookup: CDR1 MNHEY, CDR2 SMNVEV (reference sequence). V lost 4 bases to trimming and J lost 5 bases; unmatched junction nucleotides: 0. CDR3 length equals 12 residues. This CDR3 is CASSSSGNEQYF. The DNA for the CDR3 is TGTGCCAGCAGTTCTAGCGGGAACGAGCAGTACTTC.

This chain joins TRBV18 and TRBJ2-1; 7 bases are shared with TRBD2. Trimming at V came to 6 bases and at J to 6 bases, leaving 8 bases not matched to a gene. Germline CDR1 and CDR2: KGHSH and LQKENI. CDR3 length equals 14 residues. This CDR3 reads CASSPSSGSNEQFF. The CDR3 DNA is TGTGCCAGCTCCCCTAGTAGCGGGTCCAATGAGCAGTTCTTC.

The chain couples TRBV2 to TRBJ2-7, with D hard to call. V lost 3 bases and J 7 bases, leaving 19 bases between the germline ends. This CDR3 has 15 residues. The germline CDR1 and CDR2 sequences are SNHLY and FYNNEI. In DNA, the CDR3 is TGTGCCAGCAGTGATAGGAGCAGGTTCACTAAGGAGCAGTACTTC. It translates to CASSDRSRFTKEQYF.

This chain connects TRBV15 to TRBJ1-1; D gene ambiguous. The CDR3 has 14 residues. Trimming shortened V by 0 bases and J by 1 base, and 6 bases separated the two germline ends. Per the germline V gene, CDR1 is LNHNV and CDR2 is YYDKDF (reference sequence). CDR3 protein: CATSREGQNTEAFF. In nucleotides, the CDR3 is TGTGCCACCAGCAGAGAGGGCCAGAACACTGAAGCTTTCTTT.